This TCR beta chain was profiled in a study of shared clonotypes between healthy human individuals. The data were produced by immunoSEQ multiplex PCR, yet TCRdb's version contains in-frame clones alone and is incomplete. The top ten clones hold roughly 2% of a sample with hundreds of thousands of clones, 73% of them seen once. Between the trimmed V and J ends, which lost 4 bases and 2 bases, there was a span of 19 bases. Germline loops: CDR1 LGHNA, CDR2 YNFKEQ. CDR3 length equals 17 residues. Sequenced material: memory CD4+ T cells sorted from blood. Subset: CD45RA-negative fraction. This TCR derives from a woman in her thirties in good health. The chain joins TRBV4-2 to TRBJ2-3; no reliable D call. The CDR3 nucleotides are TGTGCCAGCAGCCCGTCGGCTGGGCGCGGTTACACAGATACGCAGTATTTT. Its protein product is CASSPSAGRGYTDTQYF.